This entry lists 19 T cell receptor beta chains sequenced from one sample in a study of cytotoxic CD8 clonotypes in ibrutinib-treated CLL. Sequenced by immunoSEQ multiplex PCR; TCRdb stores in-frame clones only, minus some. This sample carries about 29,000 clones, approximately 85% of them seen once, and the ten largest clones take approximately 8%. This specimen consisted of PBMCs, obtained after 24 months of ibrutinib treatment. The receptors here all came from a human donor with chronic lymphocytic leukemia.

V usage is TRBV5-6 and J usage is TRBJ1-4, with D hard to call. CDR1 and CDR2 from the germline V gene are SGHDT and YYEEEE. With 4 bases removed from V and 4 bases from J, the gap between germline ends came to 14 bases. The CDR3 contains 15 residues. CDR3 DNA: TGTGCCAGCAGCCCCGGGGATGCCCTTAATGAAAAACTGTTTTTT. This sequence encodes CASSPGDALNEKLFF.

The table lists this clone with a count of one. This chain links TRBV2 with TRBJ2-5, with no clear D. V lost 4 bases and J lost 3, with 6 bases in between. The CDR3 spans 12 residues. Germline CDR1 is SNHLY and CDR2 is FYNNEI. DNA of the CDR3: TGTGCCAGCAGTGGGGAAGAAGAGACCCAGTACTTC. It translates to CASSGEEETQYF.

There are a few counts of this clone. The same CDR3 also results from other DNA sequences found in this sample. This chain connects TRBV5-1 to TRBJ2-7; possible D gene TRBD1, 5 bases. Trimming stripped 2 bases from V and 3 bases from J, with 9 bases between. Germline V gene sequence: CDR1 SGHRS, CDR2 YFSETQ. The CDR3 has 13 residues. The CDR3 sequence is CASSFQGNYEQYF. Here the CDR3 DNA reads TGCGCCAGCAGCTTCCAGGGCAACTACGAGCAGTACTTC.

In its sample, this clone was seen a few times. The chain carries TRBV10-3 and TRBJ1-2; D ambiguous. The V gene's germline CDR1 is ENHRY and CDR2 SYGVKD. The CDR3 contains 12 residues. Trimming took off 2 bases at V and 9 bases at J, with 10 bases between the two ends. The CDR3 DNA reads TGTGCCATCAGTGAGGAGGGTAGTAGCTACACCTTC. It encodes CAISEEGSSYTF.

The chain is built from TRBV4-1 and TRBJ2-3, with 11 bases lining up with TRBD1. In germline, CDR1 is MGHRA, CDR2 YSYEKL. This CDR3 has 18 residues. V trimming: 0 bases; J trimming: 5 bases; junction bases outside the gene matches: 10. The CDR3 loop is CASSQDIEDRGRGDTQYF. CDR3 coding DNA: TGCGCCAGCAGCCAAGATATTGAGGACAGGGGGCGGGGAGATACGCAGTATTTT.

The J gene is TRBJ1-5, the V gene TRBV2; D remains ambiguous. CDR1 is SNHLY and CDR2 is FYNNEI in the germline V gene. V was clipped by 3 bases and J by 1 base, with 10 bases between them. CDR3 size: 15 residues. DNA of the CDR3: TGTGCCAGCAGTGAGCAGGTCTTGAGCAATCAGCCCCAGCATTTT. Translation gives CASSEQVLSNQPQHF.

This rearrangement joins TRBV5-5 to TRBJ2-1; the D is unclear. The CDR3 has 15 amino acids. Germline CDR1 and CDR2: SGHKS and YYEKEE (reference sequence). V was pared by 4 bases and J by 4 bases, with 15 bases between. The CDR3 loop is CASSATASFYNEQFF. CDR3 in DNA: TGTGCCAGCAGCGCAACGGCCAGCTTTTACAATGAGCAGTTCTTC.

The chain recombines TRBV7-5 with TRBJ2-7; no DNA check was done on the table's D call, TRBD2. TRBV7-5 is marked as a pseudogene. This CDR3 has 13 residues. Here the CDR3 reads CARSSGRAYEQYF. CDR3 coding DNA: TGTGCCAGAAGCTCGGGAAGAGCCTACGAGCAGTACTTC.

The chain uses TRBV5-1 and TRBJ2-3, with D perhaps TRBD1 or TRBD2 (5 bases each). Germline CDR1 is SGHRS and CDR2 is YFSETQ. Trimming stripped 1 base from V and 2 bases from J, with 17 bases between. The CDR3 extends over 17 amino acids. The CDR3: CASSLFMGRENTDTQYF. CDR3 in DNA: TGCGCCAGCAGCTTGTTTATGGGACGAGAGAACACAGATACGCAGTATTTT.

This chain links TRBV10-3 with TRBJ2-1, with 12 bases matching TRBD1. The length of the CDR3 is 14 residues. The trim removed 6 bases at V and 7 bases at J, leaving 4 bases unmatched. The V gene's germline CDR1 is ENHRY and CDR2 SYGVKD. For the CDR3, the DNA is TGTGCCATCAGGGGGGACAGGGGGCTAAATGAGCAGTTCTTC. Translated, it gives CAIRGDRGLNEQFF.

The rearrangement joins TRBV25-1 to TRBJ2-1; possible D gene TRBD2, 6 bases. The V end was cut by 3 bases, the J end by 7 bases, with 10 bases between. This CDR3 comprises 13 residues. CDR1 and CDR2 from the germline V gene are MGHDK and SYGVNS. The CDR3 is CASSDLGRNEQFF. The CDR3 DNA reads TGTGCCAGCAGTGACCTGGGGAGGAATGAGCAGTTCTTC.

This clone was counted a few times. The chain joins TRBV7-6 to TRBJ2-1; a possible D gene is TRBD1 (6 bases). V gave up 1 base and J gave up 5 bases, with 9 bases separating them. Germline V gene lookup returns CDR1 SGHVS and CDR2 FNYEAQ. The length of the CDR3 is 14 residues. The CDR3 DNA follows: TGTGCCAGCAGCTTAGACAGGGTAGACAATGAGCAGTTCTTC. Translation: CASSLDRVDNEQFF.

In DNA form, the CDR3 reads TGTGCCAGCAGCTGGACGGGACAGGCCTACACCGGGGAGCTGTTTTTT. Residues: CASSWTGQAYTGELFF. The rearrangement links TRBV7-9 to TRBJ2-2, with 8 nucleotides matching TRBD1. This CDR3 comprises 16 residues. CDR1 and CDR2 from the germline V gene are SEHNR and FQNEAQ (reference sequence). The junction had 7 bases not matched to a gene; V was cut back by 4 bases and J by 3 bases.

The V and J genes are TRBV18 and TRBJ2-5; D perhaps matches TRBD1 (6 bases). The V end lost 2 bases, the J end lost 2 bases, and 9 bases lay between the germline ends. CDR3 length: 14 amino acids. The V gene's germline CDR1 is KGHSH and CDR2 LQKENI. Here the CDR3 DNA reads TGTGCCAGCTCACCAGGGGGCAGGCAAGAGACCCAGTACTTC. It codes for CASSPGGRQETQYF.

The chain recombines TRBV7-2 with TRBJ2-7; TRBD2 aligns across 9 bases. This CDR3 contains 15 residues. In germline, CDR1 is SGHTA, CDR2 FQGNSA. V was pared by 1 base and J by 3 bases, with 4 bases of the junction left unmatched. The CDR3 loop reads CASSLVLAGYYEQYF. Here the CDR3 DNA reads TGTGCCAGCAGCTTAGTACTAGCGGGCTACTACGAGCAGTACTTC.

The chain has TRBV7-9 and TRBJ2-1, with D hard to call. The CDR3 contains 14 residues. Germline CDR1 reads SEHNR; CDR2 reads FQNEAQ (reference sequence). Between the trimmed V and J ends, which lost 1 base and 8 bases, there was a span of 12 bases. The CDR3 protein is CASSLGIRPHEQFF. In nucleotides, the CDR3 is TGTGCCAGCAGCTTAGGAATCCGCCCCCATGAGCAGTTCTTC.

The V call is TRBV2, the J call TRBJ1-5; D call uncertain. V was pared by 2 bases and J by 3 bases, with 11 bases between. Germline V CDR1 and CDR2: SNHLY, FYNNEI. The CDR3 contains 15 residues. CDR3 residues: CASSELPGDNQPQHF. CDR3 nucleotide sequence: TGTGCCAGCAGTGAACTCCCGGGAGACAATCAGCCCCAGCATTTT.

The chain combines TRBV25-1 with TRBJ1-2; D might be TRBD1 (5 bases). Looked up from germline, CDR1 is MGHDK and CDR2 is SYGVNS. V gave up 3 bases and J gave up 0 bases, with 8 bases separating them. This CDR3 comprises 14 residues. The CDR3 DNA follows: TGTGCCAGCAGTGAGGCAGGGACTAACTATGGCTACACCTTC. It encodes CASSEAGTNYGYTF.

CDR3 amino acids: CASSQGVRDEQYF. As DNA, the CDR3 is TGTGCCAGCTCACAGGGGGTGAGGGACGAGCAGTACTTC. The J gene is TRBJ2-7, the V gene TRBV18; weak D call: TRBD1 (6 bases). CDR1 KGHSH and CDR2 LQKENI come from the germline V gene. The CDR3 runs to 13 residues. V was clipped by 4 bases and J by 5 bases, with 12 bases between them.